Below are 18 T cell receptor beta chains sequenced from a single sample in a study of cytomegalovirus exposure and HLA in healthy donors. With 60 Vbeta and 13 Jbeta primers, the PCR was carried out. Repertoires were generated with immunoSEQ multiplex PCR, while TCRdb's copy carries only in-frame clones and drops some. The profile covers about 180,000 clones, with 60% to 85% appearing a single time and 2.9% taken by the ten largest. The source material was PBMCs. All receptors come from a male donor in good health and CMV-seronegative.

V and J are TRBV4-1 and TRBJ1-1; 11 bases are shared with TRBD1. This CDR3 has 14 residues. Germline loops: CDR1 MGHRA, CDR2 YSYEKL. Trimming at V came to 4 bases and at J to 8 bases, leaving 6 bases not matched to a gene. The DNA for the CDR3 is TGCGCCAGCAGCCCGGGACAGGGGGAGGGAGAAGCTTTCTTT. Translated, it gives CASSPGQGEGEAFF.

The chain is built from TRBV30 and TRBJ2-1; TRBD2 agrees at 7 bases. V shed 2 bases and J 4 bases; nucleotides not matched to a gene: 8. CDR1 and CDR2 (germline): GTSNPN, SVGIG (reference sequence). This CDR3 has 15 residues. The CDR3 region is CAWSPGASGYNEQFF. CDR3 coding DNA: TGTGCCTGGAGTCCAGGTGCTAGCGGATACAATGAGCAGTTCTTC.

The chain is built from TRBV27 and TRBJ1-5, with 8 positions matching TRBD1. J gave up 7 bases and V 4 bases, and 6 bases lay outside the gene matches. This CDR3 comprises 14 residues. Germline V gene lookup returns CDR1 MNHEY and CDR2 SMNVEV (reference sequence). CDR3 in DNA: TGTGCCAGCAGTTACAGGGGGGCGGGACAGCCCCAGCATTTT. Protein sequence: CASSYRGAGQPQHF.

The rearrangement uses TRBV6-6 and TRBJ2-7; 10 nucleotides match TRBD2. V shed 5 bases, J shed 2 bases, and the junction held 6 bases outside the gene matches. CDR1 is MNHNY, CDR2 SVGAGI, per germline (reference sequence). The CDR3 sequence is 15 residues long. CDR3 sequence: CASSRTSGDTYEQYF. CDR3 coding DNA: TGTGCCAGCAGTCGGACTAGCGGCGATACCTACGAGCAGTACTTC.

This clone was detected a few times. The CDR3 here is CAWSYGQGDGYTF. CDR3 nucleotides: TGTGCCTGGAGCTATGGACAGGGAGATGGCTACACCTTC. The chain joins TRBV30 to TRBJ1-2, with 8 positions matching TRBD1. The ends lost 3 bases at V and 6 bases at J; junction bases unmatched: 6. The CDR3 spans 13 residues. From germline, CDR1 is GTSNPN and CDR2 SVGIG (reference sequence). The complete variable domain, with remaining parts taken from reference TRBV30 and TRBJ1-2, reads SQTIHQWPATLVQPVGSPLSLECTVEGTSNPNLYWYRQAAGRGLQLLFYSVGIGQISSEVPQNLSASRPQDRQFILSSKKLLLSDSGFYLCAWSYGQGDGYTFGSGTRLTVV.

The rearrangement uses TRBV30 and TRBJ1-1; no firm D call. Looked up from germline, CDR1 is GTSNPN and CDR2 is SVGIG (reference sequence). CDR3 length: 14 amino acids. V lost 0 bases, J lost 4 bases, and 12 bases lay in between. Written as DNA, the CDR3 is TGTGCCTGGAGTGTAGGAGGGTTATTCACTGAAGCTTTCTTT. Its protein is CAWSVGGLFTEAFF.

The chain has TRBV6-1 and TRBJ1-6, with D uncertain. This CDR3 is 15 amino acids long. Germline lookup yields CDR1 MNHNS and CDR2 SASEGT. V was shortened by 10 bases and J by 3 bases, with 16 bases between the two germline ends. This CDR3 is CATERTDNYNSPLHF. Here the CDR3 DNA reads TGTGCCACCGAGAGGACTGACAACTATAATTCACCCCTCCACTTT.

J is TRBJ1-2 and V is TRBV2; a weak D match, TRBD1 (5 bases). Trimming removed 8 bases from V and 3 bases from J, with 13 bases in between. This CDR3 spans 13 amino acids. Germline CDR1 reads SNHLY; CDR2 reads FYNNEI. The CDR3 nucleotides read TGTGCCAGCGGATCCCTCAGGGACTATGGCTACACCTTC. Protein sequence: CASGSLRDYGYTF.

This clone was recorded once. The chain joins TRBV6-5 to TRBJ1-1; possibly TRBD1 for D (5 bases). Germline-derived CDR1 and CDR2 are MNHEY and SVGAGI. The CDR3 spans 14 residues. Trimming took off 4 bases at V and 1 base at J, with 10 bases between the two ends. In DNA, the CDR3 is TGTGCCAGCAGTTCCGGACAACCGAACACTGAAGCTTTCTTT. Protein product: CASSSGQPNTEAFF.

This clone was seen more than once but under ten times. The chain carries TRBV27 and TRBJ2-3; 11 bases agree with TRBD2. Germline values: CDR1 MNHEY, CDR2 SMNVEV (reference sequence). J lost 1 base, V lost 7 bases, and 7 bases had no gene match. The length of the CDR3 is 16 residues. The CDR3 coding sequence is TGTGCCAGCACCTTTACTAGCGGGAGCGGCACAGATACGCAGTATTTT. It codes for CASTFTSGSGTDTQYF.

V is TRBV29-1 and J is TRBJ2-2; weak D call: TRBD2 (5 bases). The CDR3 has 16 residues. Trimming stripped 2 bases from V and 2 bases from J, with 15 bases between. The germline V gene encodes CDR1 SQVTM and CDR2 ANQGSEA. The DNA of the CDR3 is TGCAGCGTTGAACTGAGGGATATCCGAAACACCGGGGAGCTGTTTTTT. Its protein product is CSVELRDIRNTGELFF.

The chain is built from TRBV7-2 and TRBJ1-3; 9 bases align to TRBD1. The junction had 6 bases not matched to a gene; V was cut back by 5 bases and J by 7 bases. The length of the CDR3 is 14 residues. CDR1 SGHTA and CDR2 FQGNSA come from the germline V gene. The CDR3 protein is CASSPDRGANTIYF. DNA for the CDR3: TGTGCCAGCAGCCCGGACAGGGGAGCTAACACCATATATTTT.

This clone was picked up one time. The rearrangement joins TRBV2 to TRBJ1-2; TRBD1 aligns across 7 bases. The germline gives CDR1 SNHLY, CDR2 FYNNEI. The length of the CDR3 is 14 residues. J gave up 0 bases and V 4 bases, and 2 bases lay outside the gene matches. Here the CDR3 reads CASSVQGTNYGYTF. The DNA of the CDR3 is TGTGCCAGCAGTGTACAGGGGACTAACTATGGCTACACCTTC.

The chain is built from TRBV12-5 and TRBJ2-2, with D unresolved. The germline gives CDR1 LGHNT, CDR2 FRNRAP. The V end was cut by 0 bases, the J end by 10 bases, with 9 bases between. CDR3 size: 13 residues. The CDR3 protein is CASGLVGVLELFF. CDR3 bases: TGTGCTAGTGGTTTGGTAGGAGTCTTGGAGCTGTTTTTT.

This clone was recorded only once. J is TRBJ1-3 and V is TRBV15, with D perhaps matching TRBD1 (6 bases). V dropped 4 bases and J dropped 2 bases, with 12 bases sitting between them. The CDR3 sequence is 15 residues long. Germline V gene sequence: CDR1 LNHNV, CDR2 YYDKDF (reference sequence). CDR3 amino acids: CATSTSGTTGNTIYF. CDR3 nucleotides: TGTGCCACCAGCACCTCCGGGACAACTGGAAACACCATATATTTT.

The chain couples TRBV29-1 to TRBJ1-2, with a possible D match to TRBD1 (6 bases). The V end was cut by 6 bases, the J end by 2 bases, with 22 bases between. The CDR3 covers 16 residues. CDR1 and CDR2 from the germline V gene are SQVTM and ANQGSEA. CDR3 bases: TGCAGCGTCTACATTCAGGGCCAGGGGAAGAACTATGGCTACACCTTC. Its protein product is CSVYIQGQGKNYGYTF.

This clone was observed a handful of times. This rearrangement joins TRBV5-3 to TRBJ2-7; weak D call: TRBD2 (6 bases). TRBV5-3 is labeled an ORF, and its function is uncertain. The CDR3 is made up of 20 amino acids. Trimming took 5 bases from V and 2 from J, leaving 32 bases between them. The CDR3 DNA is TGTGCCAGAAGTTCTCTCGCGACTAGGATTATGGATGCGAGCCCCTACGAGCAGTACTTC. It specifies CARSSLATRIMDASPYEQYF.

The rearrangement joins TRBV28 to TRBJ2-7; tentative D call: TRBD1 (6 bases). V lost 3 bases, J lost 2 bases, and 11 bases lay in between. Germline CDR1 and CDR2: MDHEN and SYDVKM. The CDR3 length is 14 residues. The CDR3: CASSLGRGPYEQYF. The CDR3 nucleotides are TGTGCCAGCAGTTTGGGCAGGGGACCCTACGAGCAGTACTTC.